This T cell receptor beta chain was documented in a study of blood T cell repertoires in COVID-19. The overall study: COVID-19 samples from acute and convalescent phases originated in the United States, Italy and Spain.

The protocol was immunoSEQ multiplex PCR, while the TCRdb copy is restricted to in-frame clones and leaves out a portion. The sample shows around 700,000 clones, approximately 90% of them seen only once. The germline V gene has CDR1 SSHAT and CDR2 FNYEAQ (reference sequence). The CDR3 sequence is 14 residues long. Trimming shortened V by 6 bases and J by 3 bases, and 14 bases separated the two germline ends. The source of this sequence is a young woman with acute or convalescent COVID-19. This chain connects TRBV7-7 to TRBJ1-1, with D perhaps matching TRBD1 (5 bases). What was sequenced was peripheral blood. The CDR3 coding sequence is TGTGCCAGCAGTCCCTTGGGGGGACACACTGAAGCTTTCTTT. This encodes CASSPLGGHTEAFF.